This paragraph reports one TCR beta chain. The data belong to a study of patients and donors after allogeneic stem cell transplantation. CDR1 GTSNPN and CDR2 SVGIG come from the germline V gene (reference sequence). The CDR3 contains 16 residues. Trimming shortened V by 3 bases and J by 3 bases, and 18 bases separated the two germline ends. TCRdb itself ran the RT-PCR reads through MiXCR, one entry per CDR3 protein. The sample consists of more than 850,000 distinct CDR3 sequences, 15% to 20% of them appearing once. Sample: blood, either unsorted or a sorted T cell fraction (not recorded which). The chain joins TRBV30 to TRBJ1-5, with D unresolved. The TCR comes from a human donor who was either an allogeneic HSCT recipient or a stem cell or donor lymphocyte infusion donor (not recorded which). It is not recorded whose cells these are; they may come from a transplant donor. DNA of the CDR3: TGTGCCTGGAGGGCCTCTGGTCGGTCGGACAATCAGCCCCAGCATTTT. Amino acid sequence: CAWRASGRSDNQPQHF.